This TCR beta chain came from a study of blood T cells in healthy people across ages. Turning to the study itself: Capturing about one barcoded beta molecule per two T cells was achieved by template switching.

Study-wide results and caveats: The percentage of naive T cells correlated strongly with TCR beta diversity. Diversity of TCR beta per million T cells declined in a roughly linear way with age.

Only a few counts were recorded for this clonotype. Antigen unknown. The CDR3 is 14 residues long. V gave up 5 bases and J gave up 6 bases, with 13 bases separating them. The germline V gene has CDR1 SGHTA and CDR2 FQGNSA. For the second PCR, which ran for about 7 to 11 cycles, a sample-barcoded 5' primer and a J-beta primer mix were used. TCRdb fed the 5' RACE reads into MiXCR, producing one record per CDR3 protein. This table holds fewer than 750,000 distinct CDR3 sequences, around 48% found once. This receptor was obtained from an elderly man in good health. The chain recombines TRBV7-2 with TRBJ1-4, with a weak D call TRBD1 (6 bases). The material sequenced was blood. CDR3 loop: CASSPMGAYEKLFF. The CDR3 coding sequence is TGTGCCAGCAGCCCGATGGGGGCGTATGAAAAACTGTTTTTT.